This TCR beta chain was observed in a study of blood T cell repertoires in COVID-19. Profiled with immunoSEQ multiplex PCR; TCRdb holds only in-frame clones, not every one. Found here are 150,000 to 200,000 clones, 70% to 90% of them singletons; the top ten hold about 0.95%. Germline CDR1 and CDR2: SGHRS and YFSETQ. With 4 bases removed from V and 0 bases from J, the gap between germline ends came to 11 bases. The CDR3 spans 15 residues. This sequence joins TRBV5-1 and TRBJ1-5; maybe TRBD1 (6 bases). The sequence came from a man aged 40-49 years with acute or convalescent COVID-19. Sequenced sample: peripheral blood. CDR3 DNA: TGCGCCAGCAGCCCGGACAGTACTAGCAATCAGCCCCAGCATTTT. Protein product: CASSPDSTSNQPQHF. Based on the CDR3 plus reference TRBV5-1 and TRBJ1-5, the full variable domain is KAGVTQTPRYLIKTRGQQVTLSCSPISGHRSVSWYQQTPGQGLQFLFEYFSETQRNKGNFPGRFSGRQFSNSRSEMNVSTLELGDSALYLCASSPDSTSNQPQHFGDGTRLSIL.